Described below is a single TCR beta chain sequence and its context. Its antigen is unidentified. Every isolated RNA sample was fully reverse transcribed, so sequencing captured expressed TCRB transcripts. The method was immunoSEQ multiplex PCR; TCRdb's version includes in-frame clones alone and lacks a portion of them. The data hold 500,000 to 650,000 clones, with around an eighth observed a single time. The data originate from a study of beta chain features in type 1 diabetes. Background on the study: There was similarity between patients and healthy donors in age, gender and cell yields. Overall study findings and caveats: Shorter TCRB CDR3s, moderately but significantly so, were found in Type 1 diabetes patients in all four CD4+ subsets.

The authors obtained over 95% purity in all sorted populations. Trimming pared 2 bases from V and 6 bases from J, leaving 17 bases between. The germline V gene encodes CDR1 SGDLS and CDR2 YYNGEE. The CDR3 is 16 amino acids. Sequencing used naive CD4+ T cells from blood. This clonotype was obtained from a man aged 25-45 years with type 1 diabetes. The rearrangement links TRBV9 to TRBJ1-4; the D gene is possibly TRBD1 (6 bases). The CDR3 nucleotides are TGTGCCAGCAGCGTCTCCTCACGGACAGTGGATGAAAAACTGTTTTTT. This encodes CASSVSSRTVDEKLFF.